This TCR beta chain stems from a study of blood T cell repertoires in COVID-19. Trimming shortened V by 5 bases and J by 1 base, and 18 bases separated the two germline ends. Germline CDR1 and CDR2: LNHNV and YYDKDF (reference sequence). The CDR3 runs 16 residues. The authors' processing: Reference gene primer amplification gave estimated nucleated cell counts. The table came from immunoSEQ multiplex PCR; TCRdb's copy has only in-frame clones and leaves some out. The V and J calls and the clone size are those of that table, but D and trimming were determined from the DNA. This sample yields 350,000 to 450,000 clones, of which approximately 87% are seen a single time; 1.5% to 2% belongs to the top ten.

Sequencing was performed on PBMCs or T cells enriched from blood (not recorded which). The rearrangement joins TRBV15 to TRBJ2-7; D is perhaps TRBD1 (6 bases). This receptor was obtained from a man aged 40-49 years in a cohort exposed to, infected with or recovered from COVID-19 (not recorded which). CDR3 nucleotide sequence: TGTGCCACCAGCTCCCAGGTCAAGACAGGATCCTACGAGCAGTACTTC. This codes for CATSSQVKTGSYEQYF.